This is a list of T cell receptor beta chains from one sample in a study of cytomegalovirus exposure and HLA in healthy donors. Only in-frame clones appear in the TCRdb table, and some are missing; sequencing was by immunoSEQ multiplex PCR. The table lists 250,000 to 350,000 clones, under 90% of them singletons. Source material: PBMCs. Source of these receptors: a girl aged 2-10 years in good health and CMV-seronegative. Each CDR3 is given with its conserved first and last residue. A D gene is named only where the DNA matches it firmly. Clone size, where shown, is once, few, many, or a class for clones that have expanded.

V gene	D gene	J gene	clone size	CDR3 DNA	CDR3 protein
TRBV6-4	TRBD1	TRBJ1-2	once	TGTGCCAGCAGTCAGCGGGACAGGATTAACTATGGCTACACCTTC	CASSQRDRINYGYTF
TRBV5-1	-	TRBJ1-2	-	TGCGCCAGCAGCTTGGAAAGGGGAGGCTATGGCTACACCTTC	CASSLERGGYGYTF
TRBV15	TRBD1	TRBJ1-3	-	TGTGCCACCAGCAGAGGAGGGACAGGATCTGGAAACACCATATATTTT	CATSRGGTGSGNTIYF
TRBV28	TRBD1	TRBJ1-5	few	TGTGCCAGCAGTCCCCAGGGACAGGGGGATCAGCCCCAGCATTTT	CASSPQGQGDQPQHF
TRBV27	-	TRBJ1-5	-	TGTGCCAGCAGTTTCCACGGTGGGCCCCAGCATTTT	CASSFHGGPQHF
TRBV27	-	TRBJ1-1	-	TGTGCCAGCAGTTTACAGGGCCTGAACACTGAAGCTTTCTTT	CASSLQGLNTEAFF
TRBV19	TRBD1	TRBJ1-5	-	TGTGCCAGTAGTATCCAACCGGACAGGGGGGTCGATAGCAATCAGCCCCAGCATTTT	CASSIQPDRGVDSNQPQHF
TRBV27	TRBD1	TRBJ1-1	-	TGTGCCAGCAGTCGATACGACAGGGAAACTGAAGCTTTCTTT	CASSRYDRETEAFF
TRBV5-1	-	TRBJ2-7	-	TGCGCCAGCAGCCTGGTAATAGACAACATGGGACAACTCTCCTACGAGCAGTACTTC	CASSLVIDNMGQLSYEQYF
TRBV9	-	TRBJ2-7	-	TGTGCCAGCAGCGTAGGAGGTGATAGCGGCTACGAGCAGTACTTC	CASSVGGDSGYEQYF
TRBV19	TRBD2	TRBJ2-1	-	TGTGCCAGTAGTAGTCTTAGCGGGGGATGGAATGAGCAGTTCTTC	CASSSLSGGWNEQFF
TRBV9	-	TRBJ2-3	-	TGTGCCAGCAGCGTAGGGGGACATTCGAAGCTGACAGATACGCAGTATTTT	CASSVGGHSKLTDTQYF
TRBV5-1	-	TRBJ1-2	-	TGCGCCAGCGGCTATGACGGTCTCGGTATGGGGCTTACGGGTTACACCTTC	CASGYDGLGMGLTGYTF
TRBV10-3	-	TRBJ2-7	-	TGTGCCATCAGTGAGTTGGAGACAGGAGACTACGAGCAGTACTTC	CAISELETGDYEQYF
TRBV6-6	-	TRBJ1-2	-	TGTGCCAGCAGTTACTCGGGGGGGCTGGCCTATGGCTACACCTTC	CASSYSGGLAYGYTF
TRBV9	TRBD2	TRBJ2-7	-	TGTGCCAGCAGCGCGGCCCCGACTAGCACCTACGAGCAGTACTTC	CASSAAPTSTYEQYF
TRBV14	TRBD1	TRBJ1-1	few	TGTGCCAGCAGCCCTCGGCTTGGACAGGGAGGGTGGGCGAACACTGAAGCTTTCTTT	CASSPRLGQGGWANTEAFF
TRBV30	-	TRBJ2-1	-	TGTGCCTGGAGTACTAGCTACAATGAGCAGTTCTTC	CAWSTSYNEQFF
TRBV7-6	-	TRBJ2-1	-	TGTGCCAGCAGCTTAGGCCCTGCTAGGAGCTCCTACAATGAGCAGTTCTTC	CASSLGPARSSYNEQFF
TRBV14	TRBD1	TRBJ1-4	-	TGTGCCAGCAGCCCACTGGGTCCCGGGACAGGGTATGAAAAACTGTTTTTT	CASSPLGPGTGYEKLFF
TRBV4-2	TRBD1	TRBJ1-4	-	TGTGCCAGCAGCCAGGACAGGGTCGGTTTTGAAAAACTGTTTTTT	CASSQDRVGFEKLFF
TRBV7-9	-	TRBJ2-2	-	TGTGCCAGCAGCCTAAGCGTCCTAGCGTTCGCCGGGGAGCTGTTTTTT	CASSLSVLAFAGELFF
TRBV10-3	TRBD2	TRBJ2-2	-	TGTGCCATCAGCCCCAGCGGGGGGGTCGCGAACACCGGGGAGCTGTTTTTT	CAISPSGGVANTGELFF
TRBV2	-	TRBJ2-1	few	TGTGCCAGCAGGCCATCTAGCTCCTACAATGAGCAGTTCTTC	CASRPSSSYNEQFF
TRBV7-9	TRBD1	TRBJ1-4	once	TGTTCCAGCAGCATCAGGACAGGGGTTTTGGAAAAACTGTTTTTT	CSSSIRTGVLEKLFF
TRBV6-5	-	TRBJ2-1	-	TGTGCCAGCAGGCAAGCGGGCTACAATGAGCAGTTCTTC	CASRQAGYNEQFF
TRBV27	-	TRBJ1-1	-	TGTGCCAGCAGATACGGGAGGAACACTGAAGCTTTCTTT	CASRYGRNTEAFF
TRBV7-9	TRBD2	TRBJ2-1	-	TGTGCCAGCAGGGGAGGGTTGAGCTCCTACAATGAGCAGTTCTTC	CASRGGLSSYNEQFF
TRBV2	-	TRBJ2-5	-	TGTGCCAGCACCCTGGGAGTGGAGGAGACCCAGTACTTC	CASTLGVEETQYF
TRBV9	TRBD2	TRBJ2-7	-	TGTGCCAGCAGCCCTAGCGGGAGCCACGAGCAGTACTTC	CASSPSGSHEQYF
TRBV2	TRBD2	TRBJ2-6	-	TGTGTCGGGCGGGGGGACCCCGGGGCCAACGTCCTGACTTTC	CVGRGDPGANVLTF